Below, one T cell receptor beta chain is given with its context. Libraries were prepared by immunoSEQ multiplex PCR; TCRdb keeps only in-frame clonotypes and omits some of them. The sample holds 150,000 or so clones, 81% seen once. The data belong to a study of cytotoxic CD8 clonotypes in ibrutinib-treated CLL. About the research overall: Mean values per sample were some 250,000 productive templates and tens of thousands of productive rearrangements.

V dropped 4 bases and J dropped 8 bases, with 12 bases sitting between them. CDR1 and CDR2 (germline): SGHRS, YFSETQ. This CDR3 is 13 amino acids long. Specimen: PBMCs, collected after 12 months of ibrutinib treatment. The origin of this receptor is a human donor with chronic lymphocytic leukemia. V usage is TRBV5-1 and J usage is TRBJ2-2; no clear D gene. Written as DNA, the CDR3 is TGCGCCAGCAGCGACCCCTGGGGAGGGGAGCTGTTTTTT. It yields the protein CASSDPWGGELFF.